This T cell receptor (beta chain) was captured in a study of blood T cell repertoires in COVID-19. Study information: The study drew acute and convalescent COVID-19 samples from the United States, Italy and Spain.

The CDR3 loop spans 17 amino acids. CDR1 is LGHDT, CDR2 YNNKEL, per germline (reference sequence). The ends lost 0 bases at V and 1 base at J; junction bases unmatched: 5. In the authors' workflow: For nucleated cells, counts were estimated from reference gene primer amplification. Libraries were prepared by immunoSEQ multiplex PCR; TCRdb keeps only in-frame clonotypes and omits some of them. V, J and clone size reflect that table, while D and trimming were determined from the DNA. The table includes about 190,000 clones, approximately 91% detected once. The chain links TRBV3-1 (or the pseudogene TRBV3-2) to TRBJ2-5; 10 nucleotides line up with TRBD2. The specimen was peripheral blood. The sequence was obtained from a middle-aged man with acute or convalescent COVID-19. CDR3 DNA sequence: TGTGCCAGCAGCCAAGATCTGCTAGCGGGAGTCCAAGAGACCCAGTACTTC. This sequence encodes CASSQDLLAGVQETQYF.